The sequence of this T cell receptor beta chain was determined in a study of blood T cell repertoires in COVID-19 (dated by TCRdb to the early 2020s). Notes on the research overall: Samples covering the acute and convalescent phases of COVID-19 were provided by collaborators in the United States, Italy and Spain. Deeply sampled blood TCRbeta repertoires from subjects exposed to, actively infected with, or recovered from COVID-19 were included in the dataset. Sample metadata almost always included a de-identified subject ID, COVID-19 status, age in years and sex. The samples were drawn from two sources: the first 160 participants of the ongoing ImmuneRACE study, and 1,200 or so subjects contributed by 6 global collaborators. Where available, HLA class I and class II types were obtained from metadata supplied by the sample provider rather than from assay-based typing. The repertoires were released in a freely available public database intended as a resource for research on the immune response to SARS-CoV-2. The material from the prospective study consisted of cDNA or gDNA derived from T cells, B-cell-depleted T cells, or PBMCs. Broader findings and caveats from the paper: The quantity of clinical and demographic metadata differed by source and by participant and was supplied without curation.

The immunoSEQ Assay, a bias-controlled multiplex PCR, was used to amplify TCRbeta CDR3 regions from genomic DNA. Per the source publication's procedure: Within the assay, amplification of reference gene primers was used to estimate how many nucleated cells each sample contained. To quantify the absolute abundance of each unique TCRbeta CDR3 rearrangement, sequence reads were collapsed and filtered. Productive Simpson clonality was computed per sample as the square root of Simpson's diversity index over productive rearrangements. Sourced from immuneACCESS, this table was stored by TCRdb with only in-frame sequences that have V and J called. A share of the clones is absent; for the studies checked, an unresolved V gene accounts for under half, and the remainder has no known explanation. The V and J calls and the clone size are those of that table, but D and trimming were determined from the DNA. The sample contains 200,000 to 250,000 clones, approximately 80% of them found a single time. 9.5% to 15% of the sample goes to the ten largest clones.

Of note for this clone: Its antigen target is currently unknown. No much larger clonotype is one base removed from it; base qualities were not supplied.

Collaborating institutions collected whole blood in K2EDTA tubes following their own protocols. For TCRbeta analysis, collaborator samples were shipped as frozen whole blood, as isolated PBMCs, or as DNA extracted from either sample type. Taken from cysteine to phenylalanine, the CDR3 has 15 residues. The DNA shown is the 45-base CDR3, in frame from base 1. V was cut back by 1 base and J by 0 bases, leaving a gap of 9 bases between them. Based on the germline V gene (reference sequence), the CDR1 and CDR2 sequences are LNHNV and YYDKDF. The receptor's source is a human donor in a cohort sampled during active COVID-19. The V and J genes are TRBV15 and TRBJ1-1; too little of a D gene remains to name it. Input material: peripheral blood. The CDR3 in this case is CATSRVGGMNTEAFF. The DNA sequence is as follows: TGTGCCACCAGCAGAGTCGGCGGGATGAACACTGAAGCTTTCTTT.